This TCR beta chain originates from a study of T cell repertoires in cytomegalovirus infection. Study details: HLA-B-restricted CMV epitopes that are well studied, plus recently identified HLA-C-restricted ones, were used by the study. Carrying CMV and the relevant HLA type showed in public TCR beta signatures. Findings and limits, study-wide: Pooled public TCR beta family frequency picked out CMV carriers with the relevant HLA. HLA-C-restricted CMV clonotypes gave the most frequent clonotype in two of eight donors.

This clonotype was seen at least ten times. Its antigen remains unidentified. CDR1 and CDR2 (germline): LNHDA, SQIVND (reference sequence). V lost 5 bases and J lost 7, with 9 bases in between. The CDR3 has 12 residues. From the reads, TCRdb called clonotypes with MiXCR, one entry per CDR3 protein. The table lists some 320,000 distinct CDR3 sequences, about 28% of them singletons. The sample in question was cultured PBMCs, obtained from culture after CMV antigen stimulation. J is TRBJ1-5 and V is TRBV19; D possibly corresponds to TRBD1 (6 bases). The source of this sequence is a human donor in good health (CMV status not recorded). Some clones in this sample may be carry-over from other donors' samples. Here the CDR3 reads CASSPGVQPQHF. The DNA of the CDR3 is TGTGCCAGTAGTCCAGGGGTCCAGCCCCAGCATTTT.